Here is one TCR beta chain with its context. Its target is unknown. This entry comes from a study of cytomegalovirus exposure and HLA in healthy donors. The study's findings and limits: Accurate prediction of most subjects' HLA-A and HLA-B alleles from TCR beta sequences was reported. Later analysis associated a missense DCLRE1C variant with TCR beta V- and J-gene trimming.

PCR was performed using 60 Vbeta and 13 Jbeta primers. Generated by immunoSEQ multiplex PCR, the TCRdb table keeps only in-frame clones and is missing some. The record lists roughly 50,000 clones, of which the ten most abundant hold approximately 7%. The CDR3 covers 15 residues. Looked up from germline, CDR1 is SNHLY and CDR2 is FYNNEI. Trimming removed 9 bases from V and 2 bases from J, with 14 bases in between. This TCR was sampled from a woman between 35 and 50 years old in good health and CMV-seronegative. The sample consisted of PBMCs. The chain carries TRBV2 and TRBJ2-6, with D maybe TRBD2 (5 bases). CDR3 DNA: TGTGCCAGTACCAGTGAGGGCACTGGGGCCAACGTCCTGACTTTC. Protein: CASTSEGTGANVLTF.